A single sample gave rise to the 2 T cell receptor beta chains below, sequenced in a study of blood T cell repertoires in COVID-19. Repertoires were generated with immunoSEQ multiplex PCR, while TCRdb's copy carries only in-frame clones and drops some. Of about 58,000 clones listed, over 75% are singletons. The sequencing sample was made of peripheral blood. The receptors here all came from a woman aged 60 to 75 with active COVID-19.

Points on this clone: A read error may produce the germline difference seen at one junction end. The chain employs TRBV2 and TRBJ1-4; D possibly corresponds to TRBD1 (6 bases). The CDR3 has 13 residues. Germline loops: CDR1 SNHLY, CDR2 FYNNEI. In DNA, the CDR3 is TGTGCCAGCAGCGAAGGACAGAATGAAAAACTGTTTTTT. This translates into CASSEGQNEKLFF.

The V and J genes are TRBV3-1 (or the pseudogene TRBV3-2) and TRBJ1-6; D gene uncertain. Deletions cut 6 bases from V and 10 bases from J, with 16 bases between. CDR3 length: 14 residues. CDR1 LGHDT and CDR2 YNNKEL come from the germline V gene (reference sequence). CDR3 loop: CASSQSTSGSPLHF. The CDR3, as DNA: TGTGCCAGCAGTCAAAGTACCTCGGGGTCACCCCTCCACTTT.